Presented here are 17 T cell receptor beta chains from one specimen sequenced in a study of blood T cells in healthy people across ages. The use of a sample-barcoded 5' primer and a J-beta primer mix characterized a second PCR of roughly 6 to 11 cycles. TCRdb re-analysed the 5' RACE reads in MiXCR, keeping a single row per CDR3 protein. Here the sample spans about 1,000,000 distinct CDR3 sequences, around 43% being singletons. Material: blood. These receptors came from a woman aged 55 to 70 in good health.

The chain carries TRBV3-1 and TRBJ2-1; TRBD1 aligns across 9 bases. The CDR3 consists of 15 residues. V was pared by 3 bases and J by 5 bases, with 5 bases of the junction left unmatched. CDR1 LGHDT and CDR2 YNNKEL come from the germline V gene (reference sequence). This CDR3 is CASSQGTGLNNEQFF. CDR3 sequence (DNA): TGTGCCAGCAGCCAGGGGACAGGGTTGAACAATGAGCAGTTCTTC.

This clonotype was counted a single time. CDR3 amino acids: CASSFGVRAGPGGSYEQYF. For the CDR3, the DNA is TGTGCCAGCAGTTTCGGTGTTCGGGCGGGTCCTGGTGGCTCCTACGAGCAGTACTTC. V usage is TRBV27 and J usage is TRBJ2-7; possible D gene TRBD2, 5 bases. Between the trimmed V and J ends, which lost 3 bases and 0 bases, there was a span of 24 bases. Germline CDR1 MNHEY, CDR2 SMNVEV (reference sequence). The CDR3 covers 19 residues.

This clonotype was observed a handful of times. This rearrangement joins TRBV5-1 to TRBJ2-1; maybe TRBD1 (5 bases). V lost 0 bases to trimming and J lost 8 bases, with 12 bases between them. The CDR3 consists of 14 residues. Germline CDR1 and CDR2: SGHRS and YFSETQ. The CDR3 reads CASSLADSVDEQFF. DNA for the CDR3: TGCGCCAGCAGCTTGGCCGACAGCGTCGATGAGCAGTTCTTC. Full variable domain (outside the CDR3, taken from reference TRBV5-1 and TRBJ2-1): KAGVTQTPRYLIKTRGQQVTLSCSPISGHRSVSWYQQTPGQGLQFLFEYFSETQRNKGNFPGRFSGRQFSNSRSEMNVSTLELGDSALYLCASSLADSVDEQFFGPGTRLTVL.

This clonotype was found once. The chain is built from TRBV20-1 and TRBJ1-6, with D unclear. Per the germline V gene, CDR1 is DFQATT and CDR2 is SNEGSKA (reference sequence). The CDR3 sequence is 13 residues long. The V end was cut by 4 bases, the J end by 8 bases, with 12 bases between. The CDR3 region has the DNA TGCAGTGCTATAGAACTTTCCGATTCACCCCTCCACTTT. It encodes CSAIELSDSPLHF.

This clonotype has more than one count but fewer than ten. The chain employs TRBV20-1 and TRBJ2-7; D may be TRBD2 (6 bases). There are 13 residues in the CDR3. The germline gives CDR1 DFQATT, CDR2 SNEGSKA (reference sequence). The germline V and J ends were trimmed by 0 bases and 3 bases, with 9 bases remaining between them. This chain's CDR3 is CSARDLGGYEQYF. CDR3 DNA: TGCAGTGCTAGAGATCTGGGAGGCTACGAGCAGTACTTC.

This clonotype appeared a few times. The chain combines TRBV6-1 with TRBJ2-7; 8 bases are shared with TRBD2. After removal of 2 bases from V and 4 bases from J, the junction contained 7 bases not matched to a gene. The germline CDR1 and CDR2 sequences are MNHNS and SASEGT. The length of the CDR3 is 15 residues. The CDR3 DNA reads as TGTGCCAGCAGTGAACAGCTAGCGGGCAGATACGAGCAGTACTTC. It encodes CASSEQLAGRYEQYF.

This clonotype was seen only a few times. The V gene is TRBV2, the J gene TRBJ2-3; D unclear. CDR1 is SNHLY and CDR2 is FYNNEI in the germline V gene. The ends were cut back, 10 bases at V and 2 bases at J, with 13 bases in the middle. The CDR3 has 13 amino acids. The CDR3 DNA follows: TGTGCCAACTCCCCGGGCCTCACAGATACGCAGTATTTT. Protein product: CANSPGLTDTQYF.

Ten or more counts support this clonotype. V is TRBV7-9 and J is TRBJ2-3; D is undetermined. The CDR3 is 9 amino acids. Trimming cost V 7 bases and J 4 bases, with 0 bases left between them. Germline CDR1 and CDR2: SEHNR and FQNEAQ (reference sequence). CDR3 coding DNA: TGTGCCAGCACAGATACGCAGTATTTT. Its translation is CASTDTQYF.

Notes on this clonotype: One end of the junction fails to match germline, which may point to a read error. This chain joins TRBV28 and TRBJ1-1; 8 positions agree with TRBD1. Per germline, CDR1 MDHEN and CDR2 SYDVKM. This CDR3 has 15 residues. The CDR3 sequence is CASSSRTGLNAEAFF. CDR3 in DNA: TGTGCCAGCAGTTCCAGGACAGGGCTGAACGCTGAAGCTTTCTTT.

The chain has TRBV5-1 and TRBJ2-5, with D maybe TRBD2 (5 bases). Germline V gene lookup returns CDR1 SGHRS and CDR2 YFSETQ. V dropped 4 bases and J dropped 3 bases, with 16 bases sitting between them. This CDR3 has 15 residues. The CDR3: CASSPGEHIKETQYF. The DNA for the CDR3 is TGCGCCAGCAGCCCCGGGGAGCACATAAAAGAGACCCAGTACTTC. Based on the CDR3 plus reference TRBV5-1 and TRBJ2-5, the full variable domain is KAGVTQTPRYLIKTRGQQVTLSCSPISGHRSVSWYQQTPGQGLQFLFEYFSETQRNKGNFPGRFSGRQFSNSRSEMNVSTLELGDSALYLCASSPGEHIKETQYFGPGTRLLVL.

This clonotype has a count of ten or more. This sequence joins TRBV27 and TRBJ2-7; the match to TRBD1 covers 8 bases. Trimming cost V 4 bases and J 1 base; bases outside gene matches: 3. Germline V gene sequence: CDR1 MNHEY, CDR2 SMNVEV (reference sequence). CDR3 size: 14 residues. The CDR3 nucleotides are TGTGCCAGCAGTTCGCGGACAGGGTCCTACGAGCAGTACTTC. Protein: CASSSRTGSYEQYF.

The rearrangement uses TRBV6-1 and TRBJ2-7; no reliable D call. The CDR3 sequence is 14 residues long. Per germline, CDR1 MNHNS and CDR2 SASEGT. Trimming removed 5 bases from V and 0 bases from J, with 11 bases in between. CDR3 coding DNA: TGTGCCAGCAGTAGGGCGGTTAGCTCCTACGAGCAGTACTTC. Translation gives CASSRAVSSYEQYF.

Comment on this clonotype: A much more abundant neighbour one base away suggests this may be a read error. J is TRBJ2-4 and V is TRBV5-5; D may correspond to TRBD1 or TRBD2 (5 bases each). The DNA end is more similar to TRBJ2-7, so the J call may be wrong. This CDR3 contains 13 residues. From germline, CDR1 is SGHKS and CDR2 YYEKEE (reference sequence). CDR3 amino acids: CASSRDGLYEQYF. CDR3 DNA sequence: TGTGCCAGCAGCCGGGACGGACTCTACGAGCAGTACTTC.

The chain has TRBV7-3 and TRBJ2-3, with 8 nucleotides matching TRBD1. The CDR3 covers 15 residues. CDR1 SGHTA and CDR2 FQGTGA come from the germline V gene. V trimming: 4 bases; J trimming: 1 base; junction bases outside the gene matches: 4. In nucleotides, the CDR3 is TGTGCCAGCAGCTCGATGACAGGGGGCACAGATACGCAGTATTTT. Protein: CASSSMTGGTDTQYF.

This clonotype was seen at least ten times. The chain is built from TRBV10-3 and TRBJ2-5; D remains unclear. The germline V gene encodes CDR1 ENHRY and CDR2 SYGVKD. This CDR3 has 13 amino acids. V was shortened by 3 bases and J by 0 bases, with 5 bases between the two germline ends. The CDR3 loop is CAISEGYQETQYF. The CDR3 coding sequence is TGTGCCATCAGTGAAGGGTACCAAGAGACCCAGTACTTC.

The sample holds one count of this clonotype. J is TRBJ2-2 and V is TRBV15; 12 nucleotides align to TRBD2. Looked up from germline, CDR1 is LNHNV and CDR2 is YYDKDF (reference sequence). The CDR3 totals 17 residues. J lost 6 bases, V lost 5 bases, and 10 bases had no gene match. The CDR3 region is CATSGRLAGDRAGELFF. Here the CDR3 DNA reads TGTGCCACCAGCGGGAGACTAGCGGGAGACCGGGCCGGGGAGCTGTTTTTT.

The chain uses TRBV11-3 and TRBJ2-1; 9 bases match TRBD2. The CDR3 covers 15 residues. Germline V CDR1 and CDR2: SGHNT, YENEEA. Trimming removed 3 bases from V and 8 bases from J; junction bases left unmatched: 8. CDR3 nucleotides: TGTGCCAGCAGCTTGGGGCTAGCGGGAACCGATGAGCAGTTCTTC. It yields the protein CASSLGLAGTDEQFF.